This T cell receptor (beta chain) was documented in a study of cytotoxic CD8 clonotypes in ibrutinib-treated CLL. General observations from the study: Sampling schedules were unmatched across sustained-remission and progressing patients.

This clone showed up just once. Its specificity is not known. The V and J ends lost 11 bases and 2 bases respectively, with 10 bases between them. The germline V gene encodes CDR1 MNHNS and CDR2 SASEGT. This CDR3 contains 11 residues. TCRdb's table, derived via immunoSEQ multiplex PCR, lists solely in-frame clones and lacks some. The repertoire holds just over 200,000 clones, more than 70% seen once, with 9.5% to 12% in the top ten. Sequenced here: PBMCs, sampled after 12 months of ibrutinib treatment. The chain joins TRBV6-1 to TRBJ2-7, with D perhaps TRBD1 (6 bases). This sequence was found in a human donor with chronic lymphocytic leukemia. CDR3 DNA sequence: TGTGCCTCAGGGGCAGCCTACGAGCAGTACTTC. Its protein is CASGAAYEQYF.